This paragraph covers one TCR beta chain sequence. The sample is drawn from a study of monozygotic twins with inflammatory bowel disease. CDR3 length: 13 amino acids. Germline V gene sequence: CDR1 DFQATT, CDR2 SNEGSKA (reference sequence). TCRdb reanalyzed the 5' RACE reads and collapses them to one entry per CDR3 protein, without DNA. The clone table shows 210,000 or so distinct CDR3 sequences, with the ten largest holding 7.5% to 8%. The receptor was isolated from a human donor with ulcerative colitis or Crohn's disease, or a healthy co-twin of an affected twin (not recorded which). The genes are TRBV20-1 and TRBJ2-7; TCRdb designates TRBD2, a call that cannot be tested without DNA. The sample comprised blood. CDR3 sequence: CSVRLPSSYEQYF.